The 20 T cell receptor beta chains below come from one sample, sequenced in a study of T cell responses to AZD1222 COVID-19 vaccine. The repertoire was sequenced with immunoSEQ multiplex PCR; TCRdb's copy has only in-frame clones and lacks some. The table shows roughly 180,000 clones, with over 85% occurring only once. Sequencing was performed on peripheral blood, taken 28 days after the second dose of the MenACWY control vaccine. The source of these receptors is an adult who received the MenACWY meningococcal vaccine as a control.

Only one count was recorded for this clone. The gene calls are TRBV5-1 and TRBJ1-5; the D gene is possibly TRBD1 (5 bases). Per the germline V gene, CDR1 is SGHRS and CDR2 is YFSETQ. The CDR3 length is 13 residues. V was clipped by 9 bases and J by 0 bases, with 10 bases between them. The CDR3 is CAKTVYSNQPQHF. CDR3 sequence (DNA): TGCGCCAAGACAGTCTATAGCAATCAGCCCCAGCATTTT.

The chain employs TRBV25-1 and TRBJ1-2; D unresolved. This CDR3 comprises 13 residues. The germline V gene encodes CDR1 MGHDK and CDR2 SYGVNS. Trimming pared 4 bases from V and 2 bases from J, leaving 8 bases between. The CDR3 DNA reads TGTGCCAGCAGTGTGTCGAGGAACTATGGCTACACCTTC. Amino acids: CASSVSRNYGYTF.

This chain joins TRBV29-1 and TRBJ1-5; D gene unclear. Germline V gene lookup returns CDR1 SQVTM and CDR2 ANQGSEA. Between the trimmed V and J ends, which lost 7 bases and 3 bases, there was a span of 13 bases. CDR3 length: 13 amino acids. The CDR3 is CSAALALNQPQHF. The CDR3 region has the DNA TGCAGCGCAGCCTTGGCCCTCAATCAGCCCCAGCATTTT.

The V and J genes are TRBV5-1 and TRBJ1-1, with 9 bases fitting TRBD1. Germline CDR1 and CDR2: SGHRS and YFSETQ. The trim removed 5 bases at V and 5 bases at J, leaving 7 bases unmatched. CDR3 size: 14 residues. The CDR3 protein is CASRLNRGRTEAFF. The CDR3 nucleotides are TGCGCCAGCAGGCTTAACAGGGGGCGGACTGAAGCTTTCTTT.

The chain links TRBV2 to TRBJ1-1; D ambiguous. In germline, CDR1 is SNHLY, CDR2 FYNNEI. V was cut by 8 bases and J by 3 bases, with 13 bases left in between. The CDR3 consists of 13 residues. The DNA for the CDR3 is TGTGCCAGCGGGAGGGTTGGGGACACTGAAGCTTTCTTT. This codes for CASGRVGDTEAFF.

The V and J genes are TRBV6-5 and TRBJ1-6; perhaps TRBD1 as D (5 bases). The CDR3 extends over 13 amino acids. Per germline, CDR1 MNHEY and CDR2 SVGAGI. Between the trimmed V and J ends, which lost 6 bases and 7 bases, there was a span of 10 bases. The CDR3 region is CASRGRENSPLHF. The CDR3 region has the DNA TGTGCCAGCAGGGGCAGGGAAAATTCACCCCTCCACTTT.

The chain links TRBV11-2 to TRBJ1-5, with 11 positions matching TRBD1. Germline V gene sequence: CDR1 SGHAT, CDR2 FQNNGV. J was trimmed by 7 bases and V by 5 bases; bases with no gene match: 7. CDR3 length: 15 residues. This CDR3 is CASSPGTGGGQPQHF. The CDR3, as DNA: TGTGCCAGCAGCCCAGGGACAGGGGGTGGACAGCCCCAGCATTTT.

This chain connects TRBV6-5 to TRBJ2-5, with 7 bases matching TRBD2. CDR1 and CDR2 (germline): MNHEY, SVGAGI. CDR3 length: 16 amino acids. V shed 0 bases, J shed 10 bases, and the junction held 14 bases outside the gene matches. The CDR3 coding sequence is TGTGCCAGCAGTTACTCGATTCTAGGACGGGGGGTGGGCCAGTACTTC. Translating gives CASSYSILGRGVGQYF.

The chain has TRBV4-2 and TRBJ1-1; possible D gene TRBD1, 5 bases. Germline loops: CDR1 LGHNA, CDR2 YNFKEQ. Trimming shortened V by 5 bases and J by 4 bases, and 20 bases separated the two germline ends. The length of the CDR3 is 16 residues. CDR3 in DNA: TGTGCCAGCAGCACCCATTTCGACAGAATTGGCACTGAAGCTTTCTTT. Its translation: CASSTHFDRIGTEAFF.

The chain recombines TRBV6-6 with TRBJ2-1; 11 nucleotides align to TRBD2. Germline V lookup: CDR1 MNHNY, CDR2 SVGAGI (reference sequence). The CDR3 is 15 residues long. J gave up 8 bases and V 7 bases, and 10 bases lay outside the gene matches. The CDR3 DNA follows: TGTGCCAGCACCTCTTTAGCGGGGGGGCTTTATGAGCAGTTCTTC. It yields the protein CASTSLAGGLYEQFF.

The chain joins TRBV27 to TRBJ1-1; D is uncertain. CDR3 length: 14 residues. Trimming stripped 5 bases from V and 6 bases from J, with 16 bases between. The V gene's germline CDR1 is MNHEY and CDR2 SMNVEV (reference sequence). CDR3 amino acids: CASSPIYLGAEAFF. CDR3 sequence (DNA): TGTGCCAGCAGTCCCATTTACCTGGGCGCTGAAGCTTTCTTT.

The chain employs TRBV4-1 and TRBJ2-2; the D gene could be TRBD1 or TRBD2 (5 bases each). CDR3 length: 16 amino acids. Germline loops: CDR1 MGHRA, CDR2 YSYEKL. V shed 0 bases and J shed 9 bases, with 17 bases lying between them. The CDR3 region is CASSQEKKRDPRELFF. Written as DNA, the CDR3 is TGCGCCAGCAGCCAAGAGAAGAAAAGGGACCCTCGGGAGCTGTTTTTT.

This chain connects TRBV5-6 to TRBJ1-2, with a weak D call TRBD1 (5 bases). The CDR3 sequence is 16 residues long. CDR1 and CDR2 (germline): SGHDT, YYEEEE. Trimming removed 1 base from V and 4 bases from J, with 17 bases in between. CDR3 sequence reads: CASSLFPGRASYGYTF. CDR3 bases: TGTGCCAGCAGCTTGTTTCCGGGCAGGGCGAGCTATGGCTACACCTTC. The whole variable domain, remainder taken from reference TRBV5-6 and TRBJ1-2, is DAGVTQSPTHLIKTRGQQVTLRCSPKSGHDTVSWYQQALGQGPQFIFQYYEEEERQRGNFPDRFSGHQFPNYSSELNVNALLLGDSALYLCASSLFPGRASYGYTFGSGTRLTVV.

This chain joins TRBV2 and TRBJ1-5, with D perhaps TRBD1 (6 bases). The ends were cut back, 7 bases at V and 7 bases at J, with 14 bases in the middle. Germline V gene lookup returns CDR1 SNHLY and CDR2 FYNNEI. This CDR3 spans 13 amino acids. This CDR3 reads CASNQGTGQPQHF. The CDR3 nucleotides read TGTGCCAGCAATCAGGGAACAGGGCAGCCCCAGCATTTT.

The rearrangement links TRBV5-1 to TRBJ2-3, with 7 nucleotides matching TRBD1. J gave up 6 bases and V 3 bases, and 10 bases lay outside the gene matches. Germline CDR1 is SGHRS and CDR2 is YFSETQ. The CDR3 contains 15 residues. The CDR3 loop reads CASSSTGAPVDTQYF. In DNA form, the CDR3 reads TGCGCCAGCAGCTCAACAGGGGCCCCGGTCGATACGCAGTATTTT.

This clone has only one observation. V gene TRBV5-8 combines with J gene TRBJ2-2, with TRBD2 as a possible D gene (5 bases). The V end was cut by 0 bases, the J end by 6 bases, with 15 bases between. Germline loops: CDR1 SGHTS, CDR2 YDEGEE. The CDR3 has 16 residues. The CDR3 spells CASSLERGFTPGELFF. The CDR3 DNA is TGTGCCAGCAGCTTGGAGCGAGGGTTTACCCCCGGGGAGCTGTTTTTT. Looking up the rest from reference TRBV5-8 and TRBJ2-2 gives the full variable domain: EAGVTQSPTHLIKTRGQQATLRCSPISGHTSVYWYQQALGLGLQFLLWYDEGEERNRGNFPPRFSGRQFPNYSSELNVNALELEDSALYLCASSLERGFTPGELFFGEGSRLTVL.

V is TRBV6-2 or TRBV6-3 and J is TRBJ2-3; no clear D. Germline lookup yields CDR1 MNHEY and CDR2 SVGEGT. This CDR3 spans 11 amino acids. The germline V and J ends were trimmed by 6 bases and 1 base, with 2 bases remaining between them. DNA of the CDR3: TGTGCCAGCAGCCGCACAGATACGCAGTATTTT. It yields the protein CASSRTDTQYF.

The V and J genes are TRBV3-1 (or the pseudogene TRBV3-2) and TRBJ1-1; D call uncertain. From germline, CDR1 is LGHDT and CDR2 YNNKEL (reference sequence). This CDR3 is 13 amino acids long. With 1 base removed from V and 8 bases from J, the gap between germline ends came to 11 bases. CDR3 region: CASSQVVAAEAFF. Written as DNA, the CDR3 is TGTGCCAGCAGCCAAGTGGTGGCAGCGGAAGCTTTCTTT.

This sequence joins TRBV7-2 and TRBJ2-7, with 12 bases that match TRBD2. V gave up 3 bases and J gave up 0 bases; unmatched junction bases: 3. CDR3 length: 16 amino acids. Per germline, CDR1 SGHTA and CDR2 FQGNSA. CDR3 residues: CASSFSSGGASYEQYF. DNA for the CDR3: TGTGCCAGCAGCTTCTCTAGCGGGGGGGCCTCCTACGAGCAGTACTTC.

The genes are TRBV5-8 and TRBJ1-5; TRBD1 is a possible D gene (5 bases). Trimming shortened V by 1 base and J by 6 bases, and 14 bases separated the two germline ends. Germline V gene sequence: CDR1 SGHTS, CDR2 YDEGEE. CDR3 length: 15 residues. The CDR3 DNA follows: TGTGCCAGCAGCTTGAGTCGGGGCGGCAGTCAGCCCCAGCATTTT. This encodes CASSLSRGGSQPQHF.